Sequencing of this T cell receptor (beta chain) was carried out in a study of technical replicates of blood from a few donors. The V segment lost 4 bases and the J segment 1 base; nucleotides outside the gene matches: 8. Per germline, CDR1 SGHRS and CDR2 YFSETQ. This CDR3 spans 16 amino acids. Generated by immunoSEQ multiplex PCR, the TCRdb table keeps only in-frame clones and is missing some. The sample holds tens of thousands of clones, roughly 94% seen once. Sequencing input: T cells isolated from PBMCs. This rearrangement joins TRBV5-1 to TRBJ2-7; TRBD1 aligns across 10 bases. This sequence originates from a human donor in good health. The DNA for the CDR3 is TGCGCCAGCAGCCGGGCCGGGACAGGGGATTCCTACGAGCAGTACTTC. Translation gives CASSRAGTGDSYEQYF.